A selection of T cell receptor beta chains follows, all from one sample in a study of identical twins. TCRdb re-analysed the 5' RACE reads in MiXCR, keeping a single row per CDR3 protein. This table holds around 650,000 distinct CDR3 sequences, just over 7% found once. Another study also made use of these data, one on yellow fever vaccine responses in identical twins.

Material: PBMCs. All receptors derive from a woman between 18 and 30 years old in good health. The CDR3 runs from the conserved cysteine through the conserved F or W. The order of the fields is D gene, J gene, V gene, clone size, CDR3 DNA, CDR3 protein. A D gene is named only where the DNA matches it firmly. The size field is filled for only some rows; it gives once, few, many or a size class.

d_gene: NA; j_gene: TRBJ2-7; v_gene: TRBV10-3; abundance: NA; CDR3nt: TGTGCCATCAGTGAGTCAGGGCAGGGGTTGTACGAGCAGTACTTC; CDR3aa: CAISESGQGLYEQYF
d_gene: NA; j_gene: TRBJ1-1; v_gene: TRBV5-1; abundance: few; CDR3nt: TGCGCCAGCCGGACAAGCAAGGGGAGTTTTAACACTGAAGCTTTCTTT; CDR3aa: CASRTSKGSFNTEAFF
d_gene: NA; j_gene: TRBJ2-1; v_gene: TRBV28; abundance: many; CDR3nt: TGTGCCAGCAGTTTACGTTGGGACAACAAATTCAATGAGCAGTTCTTC; CDR3aa: CASSLRWDNKFNEQFF
d_gene: NA; j_gene: TRBJ2-3; v_gene: TRBV5-1; abundance: NA; CDR3nt: TGCGCCAGCAGCCCGGGAGCCAGCTGCACAGATACGCAGTATTTT; CDR3aa: CASSPGASCTDTQYF
d_gene: NA; j_gene: TRBJ2-1; v_gene: TRBV20-1; abundance: few; CDR3nt: TGCAGTGCTAGAGGACTAGTCCCCTACAATGAGCAGTTCTTC; CDR3aa: CSARGLVPYNEQFF
d_gene: NA; j_gene: TRBJ2-3; v_gene: TRBV10-3; abundance: many; CDR3nt: TGTGCCATCAGTGAATCAGGGGCAGATACGCAGTATTTT; CDR3aa: CAISESGADTQYF
d_gene: NA; j_gene: TRBJ2-1; v_gene: TRBV3-1; abundance: many; CDR3nt: TGTGCCAGCAGCCAGAGGAGGGCCTTTAATGAGCAGTTCTTC; CDR3aa: CASSQRRAFNEQFF
d_gene: TRBD1; j_gene: TRBJ1-1; v_gene: TRBV5-6; abundance: NA; CDR3nt: TGTGCCAGCACCTACATTGCAATTACCAGGGGGCTGGTGAACACTGAAGCTTTCTTT; CDR3aa: CASTYIAITRGLVNTEAFF
d_gene: NA; j_gene: TRBJ2-2; v_gene: TRBV5-1; abundance: NA; CDR3nt: TGCGCCAGCAGCGGCCGCCAGGACAGCACCGGGGAGCTGTTTTTT; CDR3aa: CASSGRQDSTGELFF
d_gene: TRBD2; j_gene: TRBJ2-2; v_gene: TRBV5-1; abundance: NA; CDR3nt: TGCGCCAGCAGCTTGTTCCGGGAGGTAACCGGGGAGCTGTTTTTT; CDR3aa: CASSLFREVTGELFF
d_gene: NA; j_gene: TRBJ1-2; v_gene: TRBV20-1; abundance: few; CDR3nt: TGCAGTGCTAGAGACCCGGGAGGCTATGGCTACACCTTC; CDR3aa: CSARDPGGYGYTF
d_gene: TRBD2; j_gene: TRBJ2-1; v_gene: TRBV6-5; abundance: few; CDR3nt: TGTGCCAGCAGTTACTCGACTAGCGGGAGGCATGAGCAGTTCTTC; CDR3aa: CASSYSTSGRHEQFF
d_gene: TRBD1; j_gene: TRBJ2-7; v_gene: TRBV28; abundance: NA; CDR3nt: TGTGCCAGTCTGACAGGGGCTGCCCGGGAGCAGTACTTC; CDR3aa: CASLTGAAREQYF
d_gene: NA; j_gene: TRBJ2-2; v_gene: TRBV3-1; abundance: NA; CDR3nt: TGTGCCAGCAGCCAAGATGCATCCAGAAACACCGGGGAGCTGTTTTTT; CDR3aa: CASSQDASRNTGELFF
d_gene: NA; j_gene: TRBJ2-5; v_gene: TRBV7-6; abundance: NA; CDR3nt: TGTGCCAGCAGCTCGAGTAGCGTAAGCCAAGAGACCCAGTACTTC; CDR3aa: CASSSSSVSQETQYF
d_gene: NA; j_gene: TRBJ2-5; v_gene: TRBV7-9; abundance: few; CDR3nt: TGTGCCAGCCCCCCCTGGGACGGAGAAGAGACCCAGTACTTC; CDR3aa: CASPPWDGEETQYF
d_gene: NA; j_gene: TRBJ1-2; v_gene: TRBV6-5; abundance: NA; CDR3nt: TGTGCCAGCAGTCAGCGGGCTTATGGCTACACCTTC; CDR3aa: CASSQRAYGYTF
d_gene: TRBD2; j_gene: TRBJ2-7; v_gene: TRBV9; abundance: few; CDR3nt: TGTGCCAGCAGCCCCAACCCCCTAGCGGGAGAGCAGTACTTC; CDR3aa: CASSPNPLAGEQYF
d_gene: TRBD1; j_gene: TRBJ2-1; v_gene: TRBV6-1; abundance: NA; CDR3nt: TGTGCCAGCACCCCTCGGACAGGGCCCTACAATGAGCAGTTCTTC; CDR3aa: CASTPRTGPYNEQFF
d_gene: NA; j_gene: TRBJ2-2; v_gene: TRBV20-1; abundance: NA; CDR3nt: TGCAGTGCTAGAGTGGGGCCCCCGCTTTTTGACACCGGGGAGCTGTTTTTT; CDR3aa: CSARVGPPLFDTGELFF
d_gene: NA; j_gene: TRBJ2-1; v_gene: TRBV5-1; abundance: NA; CDR3nt: TGCGCCAGCAAACAGAACTCCTACAATGAGCAGTTCTTC; CDR3aa: CASKQNSYNEQFF
d_gene: NA; j_gene: TRBJ2-1; v_gene: TRBV4-1; abundance: few; CDR3nt: TGCGCCAGCAGCCTTGGCGGGACGGAGCAGTTCTTC; CDR3aa: CASSLGGTEQFF
d_gene: TRBD1; j_gene: TRBJ2-7; v_gene: TRBV12-3/TRBV12-4; abundance: NA; CDR3nt: TGTGCCAGCCGCCAGACAGGGTACGAGCAGTACTTC; CDR3aa: CASRQTGYEQYF
d_gene: NA; j_gene: TRBJ2-5; v_gene: TRBV20-1; abundance: few; CDR3nt: TGCAGTGCCTCCGGGGGGCCCTCGGGGACCCAGTACTTC; CDR3aa: CSASGGPSGTQYF
d_gene: NA; j_gene: TRBJ2-1; v_gene: TRBV29-1; abundance: few; CDR3nt: TGCAGCGCTAGCCGGGCCCGAACTTTCAATGAGCAGTTCTTC; CDR3aa: CSASRARTFNEQFF
d_gene: NA; j_gene: TRBJ2-5; v_gene: TRBV2; abundance: few; CDR3nt: TGTGCCAGCAGTGAACTCCGAGTTCAAGAGACCCAGTACTTC; CDR3aa: CASSELRVQETQYF
d_gene: NA; j_gene: TRBJ1-1; v_gene: TRBV3-1; abundance: many; CDR3nt: TGTGCCAGCACCCAGGACAACCTGAGGGCTGAAGCTTTCTTT; CDR3aa: CASTQDNLRAEAFF
d_gene: TRBD1; j_gene: TRBJ2-5; v_gene: TRBV20-1; abundance: many; CDR3nt: TGCAGTGCTAGAGACCCATGGACAGGGATTATCCAAGAGACCCAGTACTTC; CDR3aa: CSARDPWTGIIQETQYF
d_gene: NA; j_gene: TRBJ1-2; v_gene: TRBV28; abundance: NA; CDR3nt: TGTGCCTCCAGGGCCCCAGACTATGGCTACACCTTC; CDR3aa: CASRAPDYGYTF
d_gene: TRBD2; j_gene: TRBJ2-1; v_gene: TRBV3-1; abundance: few; CDR3nt: TGTGCCAGCAGCCAAGCCCGACTAGCGGGAGTTGTTGAGCAGTTCTTC; CDR3aa: CASSQARLAGVVEQFF
d_gene: TRBD1; j_gene: TRBJ1-3; v_gene: TRBV6-5; abundance: NA; CDR3nt: TGTGCCAGCAGTTCTCCGCGGACAGGGGGAGATGGAAACACCATATATTTT; CDR3aa: CASSSPRTGGDGNTIYF
d_gene: TRBD2; j_gene: TRBJ2-7; v_gene: TRBV7-2; abundance: NA; CDR3nt: TGTGCCAGCAGCTTAGGTGTGGTAGCGGGATCCGAGCAGTACTTC; CDR3aa: CASSLGVVAGSEQYF
d_gene: NA; j_gene: TRBJ2-7; v_gene: TRBV28; abundance: NA; CDR3nt: TGTGCCAGCAGCCTTGGGCCCTTTCCTGGGGAGCAGTACTTC; CDR3aa: CASSLGPFPGEQYF
d_gene: NA; j_gene: TRBJ2-3; v_gene: TRBV29-1; abundance: NA; CDR3nt: TGCAGCGCTCCAAGGGGCGGAAACACAGATACGCAGTATTTT; CDR3aa: CSAPRGGNTDTQYF
d_gene: NA; j_gene: TRBJ1-5; v_gene: TRBV28; abundance: NA; CDR3nt: TGTGCCAGCAGTATGGGACATAGCAATCAGCCCCAGCATTTT; CDR3aa: CASSMGHSNQPQHF
d_gene: NA; j_gene: TRBJ1-2; v_gene: TRBV29-1; abundance: many; CDR3nt: TGCAGCGTTGATGCCGGGCAGGGCGGTGGCTACACCTTC; CDR3aa: CSVDAGQGGGYTF
d_gene: TRBD2; j_gene: TRBJ2-1; v_gene: TRBV15; abundance: many; CDR3nt: TGTGCCACCAGCGATAGCGGGGGGTACAATGAGCAGTTCTTC; CDR3aa: CATSDSGGYNEQFF
d_gene: NA; j_gene: TRBJ2-3; v_gene: TRBV5-1; abundance: NA; CDR3nt: TGCGCCAGCAGGGCTAGGGTTGATACGCAGTATTTT; CDR3aa: CASRARVDTQYF